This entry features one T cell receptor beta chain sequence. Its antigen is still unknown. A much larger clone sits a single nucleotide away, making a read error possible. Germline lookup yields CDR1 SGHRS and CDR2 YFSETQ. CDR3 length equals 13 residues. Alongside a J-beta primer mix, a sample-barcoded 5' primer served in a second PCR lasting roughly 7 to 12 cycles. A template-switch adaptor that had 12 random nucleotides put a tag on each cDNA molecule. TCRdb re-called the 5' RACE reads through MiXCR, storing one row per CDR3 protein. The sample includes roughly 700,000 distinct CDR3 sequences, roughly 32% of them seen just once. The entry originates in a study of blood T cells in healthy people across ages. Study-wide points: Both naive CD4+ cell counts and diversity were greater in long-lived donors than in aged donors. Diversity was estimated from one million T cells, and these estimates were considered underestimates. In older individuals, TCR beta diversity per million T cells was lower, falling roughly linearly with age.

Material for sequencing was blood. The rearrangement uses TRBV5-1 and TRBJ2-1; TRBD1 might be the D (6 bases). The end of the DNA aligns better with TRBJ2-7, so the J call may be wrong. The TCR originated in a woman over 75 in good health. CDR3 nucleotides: TGCGCCAGCAGCTACGGACGGGACAATGAGCAGTACTTC. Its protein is CASSYGRDNEQYF.